These 27 T cell receptor beta chains came from one sample sequenced in a study of T cells in Graves' hyperthyroidism and ophthalmopathy. RNA transcripts yielded amplified TCR beta CDR3 regions. A first-round RT-PCR of the TCR CDR3 used the HTBI primer set. TCRdb ran MiXCR on the multiplex PCR reads and lists one entry per CDR3 protein. This table has approximately 480,000 distinct CDR3 sequences, about 20% appearing once. Sequencing was carried out using blood. All receptors derive from a man younger than 35 with Graves' hyperthyroidism.

Ten or more counts support this clonotype. The chain couples TRBV7-9 to TRBJ2-3, with unresolved D. Germline CDR1 is SEHNR and CDR2 is FQNEAQ (reference sequence). The CDR3 has 12 residues. V lost 4 bases to trimming and J lost 6 bases, with 8 bases between them. The CDR3 sequence: CASSSTIDTQYF. The CDR3 bases are TGTGCCAGCAGCTCAACTATCGATACGCAGTATTTT.

This clonotype was detected many times. V is TRBV20-1 and J is TRBJ1-2; D is unresolved. Germline V gene lookup returns CDR1 DFQATT and CDR2 SNEGSKA (reference sequence). This CDR3 comprises 13 residues. The germline V and J ends were trimmed by 1 base and 9 bases, with 15 bases remaining between them. The CDR3 bases are TGCAGTGCTAGAGCGGTGACCTCACGGAGCTACACCTTC. Its protein product is CSARAVTSRSYTF.

Turning to this clonotype: One end of the junction fails to match germline, which may point to a read error. The chain couples TRBV27 to TRBJ2-1; perhaps TRBD2 as D (6 bases). This CDR3 spans 15 amino acids. Germline values: CDR1 MNHEY, CDR2 SMNVEV (reference sequence). The CDR3 loop is CSSRLEGRSYNEQFF. CDR3 DNA sequence: TGTTCCAGCAGGCTGGAGGGCCGTTCCTACAATGAGCAGTTCTTC.

This clonotype was counted ten times or more. The rearrangement joins TRBV20-1 to TRBJ2-7, with TRBD2 as a possible D gene (6 bases). The CDR3 is 17 residues long. Per germline, CDR1 DFQATT and CDR2 SNEGSKA (reference sequence). Trimming cost V 1 base and J 7 bases, with 26 bases left between them. DNA for the CDR3: TGCAGTGCTAGAGGGAGGGCGAGGACGACAACCTCTGAGGAGCAGTACTTC. Protein product: CSARGRARTTTSEEQYF.

The table lists this clonotype with many counts. The junction does not match germline at one end; this may be a read error. The chain couples TRBV2 to TRBJ2-7; D is ambiguous. CDR3 size: 11 residues. Germline V lookup: CDR1 SNHLY, CDR2 FYNNEI. The CDR3 region has the DNA TGCGCCAGCAGCGCCTCCTACGAGCAGTACTTC. It translates to CASSASYEQYF.

The table lists this clonotype with a few counts. V gene TRBV10-3 combines with J gene TRBJ1-1; TRBD1 might be the D (5 bases). The germline V and J ends were trimmed by 6 bases and 8 bases, with 19 bases remaining between them. CDR1 and CDR2 (germline): ENHRY, SYGVKD. CDR3 length: 14 residues. Here the CDR3 reads CAIRGLQGRGEAFF. CDR3 in DNA: TGTGCCATCAGGGGCCTGCAGGGTCGCGGAGAAGCTTTCTTT.

This clonotype came up many times. This chain links TRBV2 with TRBJ1-2; 10 bases are shared with TRBD1. The germline V gene encodes CDR1 SNHLY and CDR2 FYNNEI. The CDR3 covers 12 residues. V shed 6 bases and J 8 bases; nucleotides not matched to a gene: 3. This CDR3 reads CASRGQGSGYTF. DNA for the CDR3: TGTGCCAGCAGGGGACAGGGGTCCGGCTACACCTTC. Full variable domain (outside the CDR3, taken from reference TRBV2 and TRBJ1-2): EPEVTQTPSHQVTQMGQEVILRCVPISNHLYFYWYRQILGQKVEFLVSFYNNEISEKSEIFDDQFSVERPDGSNFTLKIRSTKLEDSAMYFCASRGQGSGYTFGSGTRLTVV.

The J gene is TRBJ2-7, the V gene TRBV28; 11 bases are shared with TRBD1. With V trimmed by 4 bases and J by 2 bases, 4 bases remained unmatched. The germline CDR1 and CDR2 sequences are MDHEN and SYDVKM. There are 15 residues in the CDR3. Written as DNA, the CDR3 is TGTGCCAGCAGTTCCCCGGACAGGGGGCCCTACGAGCAGTACTTC. Translating gives CASSSPDRGPYEQYF. Full variable domain (missing parts from reference TRBV28 and TRBJ2-7): DVKVTQSSRYLVKRTGEKVFLECVQDMDHENMFWYRQDPGLGLRLIYFSYDVKMKEKGDIPEGYSVSREKKERFSLILESASTNQTSMYLCASSSPDRGPYEQYFGPGTRLTVT.

This clonotype was seen ten or more times. The V call is TRBV28, the J call TRBJ1-1; D possibly corresponds to TRBD1 (6 bases). Germline V gives CDR1 MDHEN, CDR2 SYDVKM. The V gene lost 5 bases and the J gene lost 7 bases, with 11 bases spanning the gap. CDR3 size: 12 residues. In DNA, the CDR3 is TGTGCCAGCAGTCTGGACAGAGTTGAAGCTTTCTTT. The encoded protein is CASSLDRVEAFF.

This clonotype was seen a handful of times. The chain is built from TRBV25-1 and TRBJ2-7, with 11 bases aligning to TRBD1. With 6 bases clipped from V and 3 bases from J, the junction kept 4 bases outside the gene matches. There are 14 residues in the CDR3. From germline, CDR1 is MGHDK and CDR2 SYGVNS. The CDR3 loop reads CASRGGTGGYEQYF. The CDR3 DNA reads as TGTGCCAGCAGAGGTGGGACAGGGGGCTACGAGCAGTACTTC.

The sample holds a few counts of this clonotype. The chain carries TRBV28 and TRBJ2-2; D is unresolved. V gave up 4 bases and J gave up 2 bases, with 11 bases separating them. Germline assignment: CDR1 MDHEN and CDR2 SYDVKM. This CDR3 contains 15 residues. CDR3 nucleotide sequence: TGTGCCAGCAGTTCTCGGCAGACTAACACCGGGGAGCTGTTTTTT. Its translation is CASSSRQTNTGELFF.

This clonotype was seen ten or more times. The V call is TRBV6-5, the J call TRBJ1-2, with D possibly matching TRBD1 (6 bases). The CDR3 consists of 15 residues. The V gene lost 6 bases and the J gene lost 2 bases, with 16 bases spanning the gap. Germline lookup yields CDR1 MNHEY and CDR2 SVGAGI. In DNA, the CDR3 is TGTGCCAGCAGGCATTACAGGGAAGGGAACTATGGCTACACCTTC. Translating gives CASRHYREGNYGYTF.

This clonotype was seen many times. The chain joins TRBV6-1 to TRBJ2-5; D may be TRBD1 (6 bases). V lost 6 bases, J lost 2 bases, and 13 bases lay in between. This CDR3 comprises 14 residues. The germline V gene has CDR1 MNHNS and CDR2 SASEGT. CDR3 in amino acids: CASRKQGWQETQYF. As DNA, the CDR3 is TGTGCCAGCAGAAAACAGGGATGGCAAGAGACCCAGTACTTC.

This clonotype was observed a few times. An end of the junction does not agree with germline; a read error may underlie this. The chain carries TRBV15 and TRBJ2-2; D may be TRBD1 (6 bases). Looked up from germline, CDR1 is LNHNV and CDR2 is YYDKDF (reference sequence). The CDR3 is 15 amino acids. The CDR3 reads CATSTRQGRTGELFF. CDR3 DNA sequence: TGTGCCACTAGCACCCGGCAGGGGAGAACCGGGGAGCTGTTTTTT. Drawing the rest from reference TRBV15 and TRBJ2-2, the complete variable domain is DAMVIQNPRYQVTQFGKPVTLSCSQTLNHNVMYWYQQKSSQAPKLLFHYYDKDFNNEADTPDNFQSRRPNTSFCFLDIRSPGLGDTAMYLCATSTRQGRTGELFFGEGSRLTVL.

This chain links TRBV20-1 with TRBJ2-7, with D possibly matching TRBD1 (7 bases). Trimming took off 2 bases at V and 4 bases at J, with 18 bases between the two ends. The CDR3 covers 15 residues. Germline V lookup: CDR1 DFQATT, CDR2 SNEGSKA (reference sequence). CDR3 sequence (DNA): TGCAGTGCTAGAAAGGGGGCAGGGGGGCTGTACGAGCAGTACTTC. Amino acids: CSARKGAGGLYEQYF.

This clonotype appeared a few times. The chain links TRBV20-1 to TRBJ2-7; 7 bases fit TRBD1. CDR1 is DFQATT and CDR2 is SNEGSKA in the germline V gene (reference sequence). With V trimmed by 4 bases and J by 7 bases, 13 bases remained unmatched. The CDR3 is made up of 14 amino acids. This CDR3 reads CSAKSTGDQGEQYF. CDR3 nucleotides: TGCAGTGCTAAATCCACAGGGGACCAGGGGGAGCAGTACTTC.

This clonotype was observed at least ten times. The chain joins TRBV5-1 to TRBJ1-1; tentatively, D is TRBD1 (6 bases). The CDR3 extends over 13 amino acids. CDR1 SGHRS and CDR2 YFSETQ come from the germline V gene. Trimming removed 4 bases from V and 4 bases from J, with 11 bases in between. CDR3 nucleotides: TGCGCCAGCAGCGACAGGATGGGCACTGAAGCTTTCTTT. Translating it yields CASSDRMGTEAFF.

This clonotype has a count of ten or more. The gene calls are TRBV11-2 and TRBJ2-5; 7 bases are a match to TRBD1. The germline gives CDR1 SGHAT, CDR2 FQNNGV. The CDR3 covers 14 residues. V shed 3 bases, J shed 1 base, and the junction held 2 bases outside the gene matches. The CDR3 DNA sequence: TGTGCCAGCAGCTTTCAGGGGGTCCAAGAGACCCAGTACTTC. It yields the protein CASSFQGVQETQYF.

This clonotype was counted ten times or more. The chain links TRBV10-3 to TRBJ2-5, with 7 bases fitting TRBD2. CDR3 length equals 14 residues. Germline values: CDR1 ENHRY, CDR2 SYGVKD. V gave up 8 bases and J gave up 2 bases; unmatched junction bases: 8. CDR3 DNA sequence: TGTGCCATCTCGAAGGGTAGCGGGCAAGAGACCCAGTACTTC. Translated: CAISKGSGQETQYF.

The chain combines TRBV9 with TRBJ2-2; no clear D gene. Deletions cut 2 bases from V and 1 base from J, with 9 bases between. The length of the CDR3 is 15 residues. Germline loops: CDR1 SGDLS, CDR2 YYNGEE. In DNA form, the CDR3 reads TGTGCCAGCAGCGTTGGCTCTATGAACACCGGGGAGCTGTTTTTT. Encoded protein: CASSVGSMNTGELFF.

This clonotype was recorded many times. The V gene is TRBV5-1, the J gene TRBJ1-1; TRBD1 might be the D (5 bases). There are 14 residues in the CDR3. Germline V lookup: CDR1 SGHRS, CDR2 YFSETQ. V dropped 0 bases and J dropped 5 bases, with 11 bases sitting between them. The CDR3 sequence: CASSLAGWGTEAFF. The CDR3, as DNA: TGCGCCAGCAGCTTGGCCGGTTGGGGGACTGAAGCTTTCTTT.

V and J are TRBV13 and TRBJ2-5; 13 positions agree with TRBD2. The CDR3 is 16 amino acids. The J segment lost 4 bases and the V segment lost 0 bases, leaving 2 bases of the junction unmatched. Germline assignment: CDR1 PRHDT and CDR2 FYEKMQ (reference sequence). CDR3 coding DNA: TGTGCCAGCAGCTTAGGACTAGCGGGGGGGCCAGAGACCCAGTACTTC. The encoded protein is CASSLGLAGGPETQYF.

This clonotype was recorded at least ten times. V and J are TRBV27 and TRBJ2-4; TRBD1 matches at 9 bases. This CDR3 spans 13 amino acids. V lost 5 bases and J lost 7; bases outside the gene matches: 3. Germline lookup yields CDR1 MNHEY and CDR2 SMNVEV (reference sequence). CDR3 DNA sequence: TGTGCCAGCAGTCGGACAGGGGTCAACATTCAGTACTTC. Encoded protein: CASSRTGVNIQYF.

This clonotype was recorded at least ten times. This chain links TRBV19 with TRBJ1-2; tentative D call: TRBD1 (5 bases). V was clipped by 6 bases and J by 3 bases, with 14 bases between them. Germline-derived CDR1 and CDR2 are LNHDA and SQIVND (reference sequence). The CDR3 sequence is 14 residues long. The CDR3 sequence is CASRPPDRYYGYTF. DNA of the CDR3: TGTGCCAGTAGACCACCCGACAGATACTATGGCTACACCTTC.

This chain links TRBV6-1 with TRBJ2-7, with D possibly matching TRBD1 (5 bases). Trimming removed 5 bases at V and 4 bases at J, with 12 bases between. Germline CDR1 and CDR2: MNHNS and SASEGT. The CDR3 loop spans 13 amino acids. This CDR3 reads CASSQGARYEQYF. The CDR3 DNA sequence: TGTGCCAGCAGTCAAGGGGCAAGGTACGAGCAGTACTTC.

This clonotype was picked up many times. The chain joins TRBV2 to TRBJ1-2; the match to TRBD1 covers 10 bases. The germline V gene encodes CDR1 SNHLY and CDR2 FYNNEI. The CDR3 is 14 amino acids. V trimming: 4 bases; J trimming: 8 bases; junction bases outside the gene matches: 7. The CDR3 loop is CASSGTTGGGGYTF. DNA of the CDR3: TGTGCCAGCAGTGGGACGACAGGGGGCGGGGGCTACACCTTC.

The table lists this clonotype with many counts. The rearrangement links TRBV19 to TRBJ1-1; D call uncertain. The V gene's germline CDR1 is LNHDA and CDR2 SQIVND (reference sequence). The CDR3 has 14 residues. V was pared by 6 bases and J by 0 bases, with 11 bases between. The CDR3 reads CASSWSAVNTEAFF. The CDR3 DNA is TGTGCCAGTAGCTGGTCGGCGGTGAACACTGAAGCTTTCTTT.